Listed here are 29 T cell receptor beta chains from one sample, sequenced in a study of early T cells in non-severe SARS-CoV-2 infection. TCRdb used MiXCR to reprocess the 5' RACE reads, holding one entry per CDR3 protein. The sample includes 20,000 to 25,000 distinct CDR3 sequences, 4.3% of them seen just once. Material for sequencing was whole blood. These receptors all stem from an adult who was a healthcare worker with PCR-confirmed SARS-CoV-2 infection or an uninfected control (not recorded which).

This clonotype showed up just a few times. The CDR3 DNA is TGTGCCAGCAGCCCGGATGTAGGGACAGATACGCAGTATTTT. It yields the protein CASSPDVGTDTQYF. This chain uses TRBV28 with TRBJ2-3, with D unresolved. Germline CDR1 and CDR2: MDHEN and SYDVKM. V dropped 6 bases and J dropped 3 bases, with 13 bases sitting between them. This CDR3 is 14 amino acids long.

This clonotype was recorded many times. V usage is TRBV12-3 or TRBV12-4 and J usage is TRBJ2-7; 8 bases line up with TRBD2. The V and J ends lost 2 bases and 6 bases, in that order; junction bases with no gene match: 3. The CDR3 runs 13 residues. The CDR3 DNA reads TGTGCCAGCAGTTTACGGGGGGGGCTCGAGCAGTACTTC. It translates to CASSLRGGLEQYF.

This clonotype was seen ten or more times. The chain employs TRBV20-1 and TRBJ2-3; no clear D. The germline gives CDR1 DFQATT, CDR2 SNEGSKA (reference sequence). This CDR3 has 10 residues. V was cut by 4 bases and J by 2 bases, with 1 base left in between. The CDR3 DNA reads as TGCAGTGCTAACACAGATACGCAGTATTTT. Translation: CSANTDTQYF.

This clonotype was observed a handful of times. The rearrangement uses TRBV18 and TRBJ2-7; tentative D call: TRBD1 (6 bases). The CDR3 loop spans 12 amino acids. V was trimmed by 4 bases and J by 4 bases, leaving 8 bases between them. CDR1 KGHSH and CDR2 LQKENI come from the germline V gene. The CDR3 here is CASSLQGYEQYF. The CDR3, as DNA: TGTGCCAGCTCACTACAGGGTTACGAGCAGTACTTC.

At least ten counts were recorded for this clonotype. The chain uses TRBV5-5 and TRBJ1-1, with TRBD1 matching over 7 bases. The CDR3 loop spans 14 amino acids. CDR1 and CDR2 from the germline V gene are SGHKS and YYEKEE (reference sequence). After removal of 5 bases from V and 1 base from J, the junction contained 5 bases not matched to a gene. CDR3 protein: CASSFTGANTEAFF. The CDR3 coding sequence is TGTGCCAGCAGTTTTACAGGGGCGAACACTGAAGCTTTCTTT.

This clonotype came up many times. The genes are TRBV29-1 and TRBJ1-1; 8 bases fit TRBD1. The CDR3 totals 11 residues. Trimming cost V 6 bases and J 10 bases; bases outside gene matches: 7. Germline-derived CDR1 and CDR2 are SQVTM and ANQGSEA. For the CDR3, the DNA is TGCAGCGTGACGACAGGGGAGGGAGCTTTCTTT. It yields the protein CSVTTGEGAFF.

With regard to this clonotype: This could be a read error, since a much larger clone is one nucleotide away. The DNA of the CDR3 is TGTGCCAGCAATTGGACGTCCTACGAGCAGTTCTTC. Amino acids: CASNWTSYEQFF. The V gene is TRBV21-1, the J gene TRBJ2-7. The J call is uncertain, as TRBJ2-1 better fits the DNA end. TRBV21-1 is a pseudogene. This CDR3 is 12 amino acids long.

This clonotype was found many times. The V gene is TRBV7-8, the J gene TRBJ2-5, with D possibly being TRBD2 (6 bases). The V gene's germline CDR1 is SGHVS and CDR2 FQNEAQ. V lost 2 bases and J lost 2, with 6 bases in between. The CDR3 has 13 residues. The CDR3 sequence: CASSLRGQETQYF. CDR3 coding DNA: TGTGCCAGCAGCTTACGGGGGCAAGAGACCCAGTACTTC.

The table lists this clonotype with many counts. The chain uses TRBV28 and TRBJ2-5; TRBD1 or TRBD2 may be the D gene (5 bases each). The CDR3 length is 15 residues. Trimming shortened V by 2 bases and J by 4 bases, and 14 bases separated the two germline ends. Germline CDR1 reads MDHEN; CDR2 reads SYDVKM. CDR3 nucleotide sequence: TGTGCCAGCAGTTTAGGGACCTTCAGAAGAGAGACCCAGTACTTC. It translates to CASSLGTFRRETQYF.

This clonotype came up many times. The rearrangement uses TRBV29-1 and TRBJ2-3; D gene uncertain. CDR3 length: 13 residues. V lost 3 bases, J lost 1 base, and 8 bases lay in between. Looked up from germline, CDR1 is SQVTM and CDR2 is ANQGSEA. The CDR3 loop is CSVDGQGTDTQYF. CDR3 DNA: TGCAGCGTTGATGGGCAGGGCACAGATACGCAGTATTTT.

This clonotype was detected ten times or more. This chain connects TRBV12-2 to TRBJ2-3. TRBV12-2 is termed a pseudogene. CDR3 length: 11 amino acids. CDR3 region: CASRLYRTQYF. The CDR3 DNA is TGTGCAAGTCGCTTATACCGTACGCAGTATTTT.

This clonotype showed up many times. J is TRBJ2-7 and V is TRBV29-1, with a tentative D call TRBD1 (8 bases). In germline, CDR1 is SQVTM, CDR2 ANQGSEA. The CDR3 has 14 residues. Trimming cost V 7 bases and J 1 base, with 17 bases left between them. The CDR3 loop is CSGKDREGSYEQYF. For the CDR3, the DNA is TGCAGCGGGAAGGACAGGGAGGGGTCCTACGAGCAGTACTTC.

This clonotype turned up a few times. This chain joins TRBV14 and TRBJ2-4; D is undetermined. This CDR3 is 14 amino acids long. Trimming removed 4 bases at V and 3 bases at J, with 10 bases between. CDR1 SGHDN and CDR2 FVKESK come from the germline V gene. In nucleotides, the CDR3 is TGTGCCAGCAGCCGGGAAGGTGGCAAAAACATTCAGTACTTC. It translates to CASSREGGKNIQYF.

Ten or more counts support this clonotype. The J gene is TRBJ1-1, the V gene TRBV4-1; D unresolved. Germline CDR1 MGHRA, CDR2 YSYEKL. This CDR3 contains 13 residues. V was shortened by 1 base and J by 4 bases, with 7 bases between the two germline ends. The CDR3 loop is CASSQAITTEAFF. The CDR3 DNA reads as TGCGCCAGCAGCCAAGCTATCACCACTGAAGCTTTCTTT.

This clonotype was found many times. The chain is built from TRBV7-9 and TRBJ1-5; the match to TRBD1 covers 8 bases. CDR1 SEHNR and CDR2 FQNEAQ come from the germline V gene (reference sequence). CDR3 length equals 15 residues. With V trimmed by 4 bases and J by 7 bases, 9 bases remained unmatched. Written as DNA, the CDR3 is TGTGCCAGCAGCTCCGACAGGGGACCGGGGCAGCCCCAGCATTTT. It specifies CASSSDRGPGQPQHF.

The chain is built from TRBV20-1 and TRBJ2-3, with 8 bases aligning to TRBD2. V gave up 1 base and J gave up 1 base; unmatched junction bases: 1. Germline CDR1 and CDR2: DFQATT and SNEGSKA (reference sequence). CDR3 length equals 14 residues. The CDR3 DNA reads as TGCAGTGCTAGAGCGGGAGGGGGCACAGATACGCAGTATTTT. It specifies CSARAGGGTDTQYF.

In this sample, this clonotype turned up many times. The rearrangement joins TRBV27 to TRBJ2-1, with 7 bases fitting TRBD1. This CDR3 has 15 amino acids. The V segment lost 2 bases and the J segment 4 bases; nucleotides outside the gene matches: 5. Germline CDR1 reads MNHEY; CDR2 reads SMNVEV (reference sequence). CDR3 in DNA: TGTGCCAGCAGTTTACGTGCGGACAGGTACAATGAGCAGTTCTTC. It yields the protein CASSLRADRYNEQFF.

This clonotype was seen at least ten times. This rearrangement joins TRBV28 to TRBJ2-1, with 13 bases lining up with TRBD2. The CDR3 contains 16 residues. Germline CDR1 is MDHEN and CDR2 is SYDVKM. Trimming at V came to 4 bases and at J to 8 bases, leaving 8 bases not matched to a gene. The CDR3 region has the DNA TGTGCCAGCAGTTCTGGACTAGCGGGAGTCTCGGATGAGCAGTTCTTC. Protein sequence: CASSSGLAGVSDEQFF.

The J gene is TRBJ1-1, the V gene TRBV29-1; D remains ambiguous. There are 12 residues in the CDR3. Germline assignment: CDR1 SQVTM and CDR2 ANQGSEA. Deletions cut 4 bases from V and 8 bases from J, with 14 bases between. As DNA, the CDR3 is TGCAGCGTTGGTCCCGGGGTAGGGGAAGCTTTCTTT. This gives the protein CSVGPGVGEAFF.

Note on this clonotype: It may be a read error: a sequence one base away is much more abundant. V usage is TRBV27 and J usage is TRBJ2-1; D could derive from TRBD1 or TRBD2 (6 bases each). Per the germline V gene, CDR1 is MNHEY and CDR2 is SMNVEV (reference sequence). This CDR3 region has 15 residues. CDR3 sequence reads: CASCLFTGASNEQFF. CDR3 bases: TGTGCCAGCTGTTTATTCACGGGGGCGAGCAATGAGCAGTTCTTC.

In this sample, this clonotype turned up many times. V usage is TRBV12-3 or TRBV12-4 and J usage is TRBJ1-2, with no clear D. V gave up 7 bases and J gave up 1 base, with 13 bases separating them. The CDR3 covers 14 residues. CDR3 amino acids: CASNMAGRNYGYTF. CDR3 DNA sequence: TGTGCCAGCAACATGGCAGGCCGTAACTATGGCTACACCTTC.

This clonotype has just a few counts. The rearrangement joins TRBV24-1 to TRBJ2-1; TRBD1 matches at 8 bases. CDR1 is KGHDR, CDR2 SFDVKD, per germline. J lost 3 bases, V lost 6 bases, and 3 bases had no gene match. This CDR3 is built from 14 residues. This CDR3 is CATSSGQGYNEQFF. DNA for the CDR3: TGTGCCACCAGTTCCGGACAGGGCTACAATGAGCAGTTCTTC.

This clonotype was recorded at least ten times. The rearrangement links TRBV7-8 to TRBJ2-1; D is possibly TRBD1 (5 bases). The length of the CDR3 is 15 residues. Between the trimmed V and J ends, which lost 4 bases and 7 bases, there was a span of 17 bases. CDR1 and CDR2 (germline): SGHVS, FQNEAQ. The chain's CDR3 is CASSSQGWDKNEQFF. The CDR3 bases are TGTGCCAGCAGCTCCCAGGGTTGGGATAAAAATGAGCAGTTCTTC.

This clonotype was counted at least ten times. CDR3 nucleotides: TGTGCCAGCAGCCCAATACTAGCGGGAGTCTGGGAGCAGTACTTC. The encoded protein is CASSPILAGVWEQYF. The V gene is TRBV28, the J gene TRBJ2-7; TRBD2 matches at 11 bases. The CDR3 totals 15 residues. Germline CDR1 reads MDHEN; CDR2 reads SYDVKM. V dropped 6 bases and J dropped 7; count of bases not matched to a gene: 11.

This clonotype was recorded many times. The J gene is TRBJ1-3, the V gene TRBV7-2, with D possibly matching TRBD1 (5 bases). There are 15 residues in the CDR3. Germline CDR1 is SGHTA and CDR2 is FQGNSA. V was clipped by 3 bases and J by 0 bases, with 9 bases between them. The CDR3 loop reads CASSLVGGSGNTIYF. As DNA, the CDR3 is TGTGCCAGCAGCTTGGTTGGGGGCTCTGGAAACACCATATATTTT.

This clonotype was picked up many times. The rearrangement joins TRBV6-2 or TRBV6-3 to TRBJ2-1; TRBD2 matches 10 bases. The germline V gene has CDR1 MNHEY and CDR2 SVGEGT. Trimming at V came to 6 bases and at J to 4 bases, leaving 15 bases not matched to a gene. The CDR3 sequence is 18 residues long. CDR3 protein: CASRPFKQAGGGYNEQFF. The CDR3 nucleotides are TGTGCCAGCAGACCCTTCAAACAAGCGGGAGGGGGATACAATGAGCAGTTCTTC.

This clonotype was recorded many times. CDR3 amino acids: CATSSQRESNGELFF. CDR3 coding DNA: TGTGCCACCAGTTCCCAGCGGGAGAGTAACGGGGAGCTGTTTTTT. The chain carries TRBV24-1 and TRBJ2-2; 8 bases agree with TRBD2. Germline V gene sequence: CDR1 KGHDR, CDR2 SFDVKD. V lost 6 bases to trimming and J lost 7 bases; unmatched junction nucleotides: 9. The CDR3 is made up of 15 amino acids.

This clonotype occurred many times. The chain recombines TRBV28 with TRBJ2-1, with D possibly matching TRBD2 (6 bases). CDR1 MDHEN and CDR2 SYDVKM come from the germline V gene. This CDR3 contains 12 residues. With 6 bases removed from V and 9 bases from J, the gap between germline ends came to 12 bases. CDR3 nucleotide sequence: TGTGCCAGCAGCCCCTGGGGGGTTGAGCAGTTCTTC. Amino acid sequence: CASSPWGVEQFF.

There are many counts of this clonotype. J is TRBJ2-6 and V is TRBV28; D might be TRBD1 (6 bases). Trimming took 10 bases from V and 1 from J, leaving 14 bases between them. CDR3 length: 15 amino acids. CDR1 MDHEN and CDR2 SYDVKM come from the germline V gene. CDR3 residues: CATARDISGANVLTF. The CDR3 nucleotides are TGTGCCACCGCCCGGGACATATCTGGGGCCAACGTCCTGACTTTC. Full variable domain (missing parts from reference TRBV28 and TRBJ2-6): DVKVTQSSRYLVKRTGEKVFLECVQDMDHENMFWYRQDPGLGLRLIYFSYDVKMKEKGDIPEGYSVSREKKERFSLILESASTNQTSMYLCATARDISGANVLTFGAGSRLTVL.